This note documents a single T cell receptor (beta chain) sequence. Its specificity is unknown. The source of the sample is a study of memory CD4+ T cells and cytomegalovirus serostatus. Whole-study context: Of the healthy Belgian adults, several were CMV seropositive and fewer than 30 seronegative. Study findings and constraints: A US-trained random forest predicted CMV serostatus with median AUC around 0.91. Of 150 to 200 reported CMV TCRbeta sequences, some 70 were found in memory CD4+ repertoires.

Single viable CD3+CD4+CD8-CD45RO+ cells were sorted as the memory CD4+ T cells. CD4+ T cells were isolated by positive magnetic selection. Between the trimmed V and J ends, which lost 5 bases and 0 bases, there was a span of 14 bases. The CDR3 totals 15 residues. Germline V gene lookup returns CDR1 SGHDN and CDR2 FVKESK. The method was immunoSEQ multiplex PCR; TCRdb's version includes in-frame clones alone and lacks a portion of them. The sample has approximately 45,000 clones, about four fifths seen once. The TCR originated in an adult in good health and CMV-seronegative. The chain employs TRBV14 and TRBJ2-7; no definite D call. Sequencing input: memory CD4+ T cells from blood. The CDR3 loop is CASSKETGSSYEQYF. DNA of the CDR3: TGTGCCAGCAGCAAGGAGACGGGTAGCTCCTACGAGCAGTACTTC. Combining the CDR3 with reference TRBV14 and TRBJ2-7 gives the whole variable domain EAGVTQFPSHSVIEKGQTVTLRCDPISGHDNLYWYRRVMGKEIKFLLHFVKESKQDESGMPNNRFLAERTGGTYSTLKVQPAELEDSGVYFCASSKETGSSYEQYFGPGTRLTVT.